The T cell receptor beta chain described here comes from a study of beta chain features in type 1 diabetes. On the study more broadly: Patients were similar to healthy donors in age and gender (as well as in cell yields).

The CDR3 loop spans 13 amino acids. Germline lookup yields CDR1 KGHSY and CDR2 FQNENV. V shed 3 bases and J shed 2 bases, with 7 bases lying between them. Sequenced material consisted of expressed TCRB transcripts (all of the isolated RNA was reverse transcribed). The method was immunoSEQ multiplex PCR; TCRdb's version includes in-frame clones alone and lacks a portion of them. The sample lists approximately 470,000 clones, roughly 31% occurring once. This receptor was taken from a man younger than 35 in good health. Material: naive CD4+ T cells from blood. This chain uses TRBV16 with TRBJ2-5, with D uncertain. DNA for the CDR3: TGTGCCAGCAGCCACGGCAGGCAAGAGACCCAGTACTTC. Its translation is CASSHGRQETQYF.